This T cell receptor beta chain stems from a study of T-cell reconstitution after alpha-beta-depleted transplantation in children. V was clipped by 0 bases and J by 6 bases; unmatched bases: 11. CDR3 length equals 17 residues. For TCRbeta, the library was prepared with unique molecular identifiers. TCRdb redid the calling of the PCR reads with MiXCR, one entry per CDR3 protein. The sample gives roughly 790,000 distinct CDR3 sequences, 16% of which show up once; approximately 4.5% is in the top ten. As to this clonotype: The antigen is not known.

Study-wide findings and caveats: T-cell numbers and diversity one year post-transplant derived largely from freshly generated T cells. Reportedly, alpha-beta T cells present about two months post-transplant originated from several hundred expanded clones of graft origin. Where some patients showed high TCRbeta diversity at day 60, it came from recipient T cells and thymic progenitors that had survived.

The receptor was isolated from a male patient aged 10-17 years who had a stem cell transplant for acute lymphoblastic leukemia, so the T cells may come from the graft donor. The chain combines TRBV12-3 or TRBV12-4 with TRBJ2-7, with 10 bases lining up with TRBD2. The sequencing used PBMCs, mostly from graft donor cells, collected 360 days after TCRalphabeta/CD19-depleted stem cell transplant. The CDR3 loop reads CASSLARFPSGSGEQYF. In nucleotides, the CDR3 is TGTGCCAGCAGTTTAGCGCGGTTCCCTAGCGGGAGCGGCGAGCAGTACTTC.